These T cell receptor beta chains were read from a single sample in a study of human T cells and chemical hapten exposure. One entry per CDR3 protein, called by TCRdb with MiXCR from the RACE reads. This table has about 89,000 distinct CDR3 sequences, approximately 10% appearing once. Source: whole blood, taken in connection with sensitization to the hapten diphenylcyclopropenone (DPC). The receptors stem from a man aged 35 to 55 with alopecia areata. Some clones in this sample may be carry-over from other donors' samples. Both conserved end residues are part of each CDR3. Fields, in order: V gene, D gene, clone size, J gene, CDR3 DNA, CDR3 protein. The D gene is left open where the match is weak. A clone size is listed for some rows: how often the clone was seen (once, few, many), or a class if it is expanded.

V: TRBV7-9
D: .
size: .
J: TRBJ2-7
DNA: TGTGCCAGCAGCTCAAAGAGGGGTCTCGAGCAGTACTTC
CDR3: CASSSKRGLEQYF

V: TRBV7-2
D: .
size: few
J: TRBJ2-1
DNA: TGTGCCAGCCGCGTGAATTTGGTCGATGAGCAGTTCTTC
CDR3: CASRVNLVDEQFF

V: TRBV9
D: .
size: .
J: TRBJ1-2
DNA: TGTGCCAGCAGCCAAACTTCAACCTATGGCTACACCTTC
CDR3: CASSQTSTYGYTF

V: TRBV10-3
D: .
size: .
J: TRBJ2-3
DNA: TGTGCCATCAGCCGGGACTCGAGCACAGATACGCAGTATTTT
CDR3: CAISRDSSTDTQYF

V: TRBV10-3
D: TRBD2
size: .
J: TRBJ2-7
DNA: TGTGCCATTGGGACTAGCGGGAGGGCCTACGAGCAGTACTTC
CDR3: CAIGTSGRAYEQYF

V: TRBV29-1
D: .
size: medium-sized
J: TRBJ1-1
DNA: TGCAGCGGGATACAGGGCAGAGCTGAAGCTTTCTTT
CDR3: CSGIQGRAEAFF

V: TRBV20-1
D: .
size: .
J: TRBJ2-3
DNA: TGCAGTGCTAGTCTAGGTGGTAGCGGAGCAGATACGCAGTATTTT
CDR3: CSASLGGSGADTQYF

V: TRBV28
D: TRBD2
size: few
J: TRBJ2-3
DNA: TGTGCCAGCAGTTTATCCACACCACCCGTGACTAGCGGTCCAACCGGGTATTTT
CDR3: CASSLSTPPVTSGPTGYF

V: TRBV6-2/TRBV6-3
D: TRBD1
size: .
J: TRBJ2-1
DNA: TGTGCCAGCTCCGATAGGACAGGGGTAAAAAATGAGCAGTTCTTC
CDR3: CASSDRTGVKNEQFF

V: TRBV7-2
D: .
size: .
J: TRBJ2-1
DNA: TGTGCCAGCAGCTTATCGGGTGGGTGGGATGAGCAGTTCTTC
CDR3: CASSLSGGWDEQFF

V: TRBV12-3/TRBV12-4
D: TRBD1
size: few
J: TRBJ1-2
DNA: TGTGCCAGCAGCCTGGGGGGGGGACAGATGAACTATGGCTACACCTTC
CDR3: CASSLGGGQMNYGYTF

V: TRBV5-1
D: TRBD2
size: few
J: TRBJ2-1
DNA: TGCGCCAGCAGCTTTAAGACTAGCGGTAACAATGAGCAGTTCTTC
CDR3: CASSFKTSGNNEQFF

V: TRBV3-1
D: .
size: few
J: TRBJ2-7
DNA: TGTGCCAGCAGCCAAGATCTGAACTACGAGCAGTACTTC
CDR3: CASSQDLNYEQYF

V: TRBV27
D: .
size: .
J: TRBJ1-5
DNA: TGTGCCAGCAGTTTTTCGGATAGCAATCAGCCCCAGCATTTT
CDR3: CASSFSDSNQPQHF

V: TRBV5-8
D: TRBD1
size: .
J: TRBJ2-3
DNA: TGTGCCAGCAGCCAGCGCGGGACAGGAGCAGCAGATACGCAGTATTTT
CDR3: CASSQRGTGAADTQYF

V: TRBV29-1
D: TRBD1
size: .
J: TRBJ1-1
DNA: TGCAGCGTTCTCCCACAGGGGTTGATGGGGTACACTGAAGCTTTCTTT
CDR3: CSVLPQGLMGYTEAFF

V: TRBV7-8
D: .
size: .
J: TRBJ1-4
DNA: TGTGCCAGCAGCTTACGAAGGACTGCTAATGAAAAACTGTTTTTT
CDR3: CASSLRRTANEKLFF

V: TRBV28
D: .
size: few
J: TRBJ2-7
DNA: TGTGCCAGCAGTCGCGGCAGAGACTACGAGCAGTACTTC
CDR3: CASSRGRDYEQYF

V: TRBV20-1
D: .
size: many
J: TRBJ1-1
DNA: TGCAGTGCTAGAGGGGGGCGGACTGAAGCTTTCTTT
CDR3: CSARGGRTEAFF

V: TRBV28
D: .
size: .
J: TRBJ2-7
DNA: TGTGCCAGCAGTTTTGCGTCAGGGCAGTTTCAGGAGCAGTACTTC
CDR3: CASSFASGQFQEQYF

V: TRBV28
D: TRBD2
size: few
J: TRBJ2-7
DNA: TGTGCCAGCAGCCGCGGACTAGCGGGTATAAGCTCCTACGAGCAGTACTTC
CDR3: CASSRGLAGISSYEQYF

V: TRBV6-1
D: .
size: .
J: TRBJ2-3
DNA: TGTGCCAGCAGTCCCTTTGGCCCCCGGGTAGACACAGATACGCAGTATTTT
CDR3: CASSPFGPRVDTDTQYF

V: TRBV12-3/TRBV12-4
D: .
size: few
J: TRBJ2-7
DNA: TGTGCCAGCAGTTTACAGGGTTACGAGCAGTACTTC
CDR3: CASSLQGYEQYF

V: TRBV12-3/TRBV12-4
D: TRBD2
size: .
J: TRBJ2-7
DNA: TGTGCCAGCAGTACCCTAGCGGGAGGTCGGGAGCAGTACTTC
CDR3: CASSTLAGGREQYF

V: TRBV2
D: .
size: .
J: TRBJ2-3
DNA: TGTGCCAGCAGTGTGGCTAGACGCACAGATACGCAGTATTTT
CDR3: CASSVARRTDTQYF

V: TRBV27
D: TRBD2
size: few
J: TRBJ2-1
DNA: TGTGCCAGCAGTAAGGGACTAGCGGGAGTTTATGAGCAGTTCTTC
CDR3: CASSKGLAGVYEQFF

V: TRBV20-1
D: TRBD2
size: many
J: TRBJ2-7
DNA: TGCAGCGCACCGTTTAGCGGGAGGGTGTACGAGCAGTACTTC
CDR3: CSAPFSGRVYEQYF

V: TRBV5-1
D: TRBD1
size: many
J: TRBJ2-3
DNA: TGCGCCAGCAGCTTAGGGACAGGCGAGATGGATACGCAGTATTTT
CDR3: CASSLGTGEMDTQYF

V: TRBV18
D: .
size: .
J: TRBJ2-3
DNA: TGTGCCAGCTCACCCGACCGGTCCCTCTGGGATACGCAGTATTTT
CDR3: CASSPDRSLWDTQYF

V: TRBV28
D: TRBD1
size: .
J: TRBJ2-7
DNA: TGTGCCAGCAGTTTATCCCCCGGGACAGGGTACGAGCAGTACTTC
CDR3: CASSLSPGTGYEQYF

V: TRBV28
D: .
size: .
J: TRBJ2-7
DNA: TGTGCCAGCAGTCCGGTCCCATTATACGAGCAGTACTTC
CDR3: CASSPVPLYEQYF

V: TRBV7-2
D: .
size: many
J: TRBJ2-3
DNA: TGTGCCAGCAGCTTAGCAGGGACTCGAAACACAGATACGCAGTATTTT
CDR3: CASSLAGTRNTDTQYF

V: TRBV25-1
D: TRBD1
size: few
J: TRBJ1-2
DNA: TGTGCCAGCAGTGAATTCGGGACAGGGGCTCTTGGCTACACCTTC
CDR3: CASSEFGTGALGYTF

V: TRBV20-1
D: .
size: few
J: TRBJ1-2
DNA: TGCAGTGCTAGTAACCCTTTGCGGCAGGGGCGCTATGGCTACACCTTC
CDR3: CSASNPLRQGRYGYTF

V: TRBV6-5
D: TRBD1
size: few
J: TRBJ2-2
DNA: TGTGCCAGCAGTTCTAACAACAGGGGGCGGTACACCGGGGAGCTGTTTTTT
CDR3: CASSSNNRGRYTGELFF

V: TRBV7-9
D: TRBD1
size: many
J: TRBJ2-7
DNA: TGTGCCAGCCAGGGGGTCCACGAGCAGTACTTC
CDR3: CASQGVHEQYF

V: TRBV5-4
D: TRBD1
size: .
J: TRBJ1-1
DNA: TGTGCCAGCAGCTTGCACGACAGGGCAGTTGAAGCTTTCTTT
CDR3: CASSLHDRAVEAFF

V: TRBV6-5
D: TRBD1
size: .
J: TRBJ2-6
DNA: TGTGCCAGCACCCTACAGGGGATTGGTTCTGGGGCCAACGTCCTGACTTTC
CDR3: CASTLQGIGSGANVLTF

V: TRBV3-1
D: TRBD2
size: many
J: TRBJ2-1
DNA: TGTGCCAGCAGCCAATCCGGGACTATCAACAATGAGCAGTTCTTC
CDR3: CASSQSGTINNEQFF

V: TRBV7-2
D: .
size: .
J: TRBJ2-7
DNA: TGTGCCAGCAGCCAAATAGGACTATCCTACGAGCAGTACTTC
CDR3: CASSQIGLSYEQYF

V: TRBV12-3/TRBV12-4
D: .
size: few
J: TRBJ1-6
DNA: TGTGCCAGCAGTCAAAATTCACCCCTCCACTTT
CDR3: CASSQNSPLHF

V: TRBV6-6
D: .
size: many
J: TRBJ1-3
DNA: TGTGCCAGCAGTCTCGAAAGAAACACCATATATTTT
CDR3: CASSLERNTIYF

V: TRBV3-1
D: .
size: .
J: TRBJ2-4
DNA: TGTGCCAGCAGCCTGAAAGGGTCGGACATTCAGTACTTC
CDR3: CASSLKGSDIQYF

V: TRBV29-1
D: .
size: .
J: TRBJ2-5
DNA: TGCAGCGTTGGAACGGGTTTTGAGACCCAGTACTTC
CDR3: CSVGTGFETQYF

V: TRBV3-1
D: TRBD1
size: .
J: TRBJ2-1
DNA: TGTGCCAGCAGCCAAGGGGACAGAAACTACAATGAGCAGTTCTTC
CDR3: CASSQGDRNYNEQFF

V: TRBV12-5
D: .
size: .
J: TRBJ2-3
DNA: TGTGCTAGTGGTTTCGGGGTCACAGATACGCAGTATTTT
CDR3: CASGFGVTDTQYF

V: TRBV7-8
D: .
size: many
J: TRBJ2-1
DNA: TGTGCCAGCAGCTTAGCCAGGGCCTTCCACAATGAGCAGTTCTTC
CDR3: CASSLARAFHNEQFF

V: TRBV21-1
D: .
size: many
J: TRBJ1-1
DNA: TGTGCCAGCTCCGCGTTCCATAAGACGAACACTGAAGCTTTCTTT
CDR3: CASSAFHKTNTEAFF

V: TRBV6-6
D: .
size: few
J: TRBJ2-3
DNA: TGTGCCAGCAGTTACAATCAGGTCCCAGATACGCAGTATTTT
CDR3: CASSYNQVPDTQYF

V: TRBV27
D: TRBD1
size: .
J: TRBJ2-1
DNA: TGTGCCAGCGGACAGGGGAGAGTAAGTGAGCAGTTCTTC
CDR3: CASGQGRVSEQFF

V: TRBV12-3/TRBV12-4
D: .
size: few
J: TRBJ1-6
DNA: TGTGCCAGCAGTTTAGGGGGGGAAGGTTCACCCCTCCACTTT
CDR3: CASSLGGEGSPLHF

V: TRBV6-4
D: .
size: .
J: TRBJ1-1
DNA: TGTGCCAGCAGGGCACCCCAAGTTATGAACACTGAAGCTTTCTTT
CDR3: CASRAPQVMNTEAFF